This T cell receptor beta chain comes out of a study of early T cells in non-severe SARS-CoV-2 infection. At least ten counts were recorded for this clonotype. The CDR3 has 15 amino acids. Trimming shortened V by 2 bases and J by 4 bases, and 12 bases separated the two germline ends. Germline V gene data show CDR1 as MNHEY and CDR2 as SVGEGT. TCRdb used MiXCR to reprocess the 5' RACE reads, holding one entry per CDR3 protein. The profile shows tens of thousands of distinct CDR3 sequences, around 6% of them singletons. The specimen was whole blood. The receptor comes from an adult who was a healthcare worker with PCR-confirmed SARS-CoV-2 infection or an uninfected control (not recorded which). The V call is TRBV6-2 or TRBV6-3, the J call TRBJ1-5; D ambiguous. The CDR3 region has the DNA TGTGCCAGCAGTTACCGGTTACAGAAAAATCAGCCCCAGCATTTT. Its translation is CASSYRLQKNQPQHF.